This TCR beta chain was found in a study of T cells after yellow fever vaccination. Study-level results: The CD4 compartment and the CD8 compartment contained a small share of clonotypes in common. Most primary-vaccination clones recurred post-booster (roughly 96% CD4, roughly 87% CD8). Although the secondary response was weaker, it peaked faster, at day 5 versus 15.

This clonotype was found a few times. Its antigen is as yet unknown. A universal primer site and UMIs were added as TCR cDNA was made by 5'RACE template switching. One entry per CDR3 protein, called by TCRdb with MiXCR from the 5' RACE reads. Counted here are about 350,000 distinct CDR3 sequences, around 8.1% occurring once; the ten biggest clones make up 15% to 20%. This CDR3 is built from 14 residues. V lost 4 bases and J lost 1, with 6 bases in between. Germline values: CDR1 SGDLS, CDR2 YYNGEE. The origin of this receptor is a man in his late teens or twenties who received the YFV17D yellow fever vaccine. The sequencing here drew on PBMCs, taken more than 35 days after the first yellow fever vaccination. The rearrangement joins TRBV9 to TRBJ2-6; no reliable D call. Written as DNA, the CDR3 is TGTGCCAGCAGCTCCCAGTCTGGGGCCAACGTCCTGACTTTC. Amino acid sequence: CASSSQSGANVLTF. Using reference TRBV9 and TRBJ2-6 for the parts outside the CDR3, the full variable domain is DSGVTQTPKHLITATGQRVTLRCSPRSGDLSVYWYQQSLDQGLQFLIQYYNGEERAKGNILERFSAQQFPDLHSELNLSSLELGDSALYFCASSSQSGANVLTFGAGSRLTVL.